This TCR beta chain was identified during a study of CD8 T cells in Susac syndrome. Random hexamers were used to reverse transcribe an amount of 0.5 to 1 ug RNA. Amplification of the TCR beta CDR3 was carried out by immunoSEQ multiplex PCR, which spanned a total of 54 Vbeta and 13 Jbeta segments. TCRdb re-called the immunoSEQ multiplex PCR reads through MiXCR, storing one row per CDR3 protein. The sample lists about 120,000 distinct CDR3 sequences; about nine tenths were seen once. CD8+ and CD4+ blood T cells underwent TCR beta sequencing. Negative isolation yielded the CD8+ and CD4+ T cells, while FACS enriched the TEMRA cells. Overall study results and limits: As the study acknowledged, the number of individuals in its TCR sequencing and HLA analysis was relatively small.

Deletions cut 6 bases from V and 3 bases from J, with 9 bases between. Germline V gives CDR1 DFQATT, CDR2 SNEGSKA (reference sequence). This CDR3 comprises 11 residues. As for this clonotype: Antigen specificity is unknown.

The chain links TRBV20-1 to TRBJ2-7; no firm D call. The source is a human donor in good health. Material for sequencing was CD4+ T cells from PBMCs. DNA for the CDR3: TGCAGTGCAGAAGAATACTACGAGCAGTACTTC. This encodes CSAEEYYEQYF.